Each of the 14 T cell receptor beta chains below was sequenced from the same sample in a study of blood T cell repertoires in COVID-19 (dated by TCRdb to the early 2020s). Preparation of the library involved the immunoSEQ multiplex PCR assay. The source is immuneACCESS, and TCRdb retained only in-frame sequences with V and J called. Part of the clones is not carried over; for the studies checked, unresolved V genes explain less than half of this, and the remainder is unexplained. This sample is represented by 95,000 to 150,000 clones; roughly 90% of them were singletons. The ten largest make up about 4.1% of the sample. The sequencing sample was made of peripheral blood. These receptors all come from a man aged 40-50 years with acute or convalescent COVID-19.

V is TRBV3-1 (or the pseudogene TRBV3-2) and J is TRBJ1-1; tentatively, D is TRBD1 (5 bases). Germline CDR1 and CDR2: LGHDT and YNNKEL (reference sequence). The V end was cut by 1 base, the J end by 2 bases, with 5 bases between. This CDR3 is 13 amino acids long. CDR3 sequence reads: CASSQGGNTEAFF. The CDR3 nucleotides read TGTGCCAGCAGCCAAGGGGGCAACACTGAAGCTTTCTTT.

The chain links TRBV3-1 (or the pseudogene TRBV3-2) to TRBJ1-5; D unclear. Germline V gives CDR1 LGHDT, CDR2 YNNKEL (reference sequence). The CDR3 extends over 16 amino acids. V dropped 1 base and J dropped 6 bases, with 16 bases sitting between them. CDR3: CASSQVYLYSPQPQHF. The CDR3 DNA reads as TGTGCCAGCAGCCAAGTATATTTGTACAGTCCTCAGCCCCAGCATTTT.

J is TRBJ2-5 and V is TRBV7-2; 15 nucleotides agree with TRBD2. Germline CDR1 and CDR2: SGHTA and FQGNSA. The CDR3 contains 19 residues. Trimming took 5 bases from V and 4 from J; bases not matched to a gene: 14. CDR3 residues: CASSPSGTSGGRGRETQYF. CDR3 sequence (DNA): TGTGCCAGCAGCCCCTCCGGGACTAGCGGGGGGCGAGGTCGAGAGACCCAGTACTTC. The full variable domain, rest sourced from reference TRBV7-2 and TRBJ2-5, is GAGVSQSPSNKVTEKGKDVELRCDPISGHTALYWYRQSLGQGLEFLIYFQGNSAPDKSGLPSDRFSAERTGGSVSTLTIQRTQQEDSAVYLCASSPSGTSGGRGRETQYFGPGTRLLVL.

The chain combines TRBV7-6 with TRBJ2-5; possible D gene TRBD1, 6 bases. This CDR3 is built from 14 residues. CDR1 SGHVS and CDR2 FNYEAQ come from the germline V gene. Trimming took 2 bases from V and 1 from J, leaving 8 bases between them. CDR3 protein: CASSLWGPQETQYF. In nucleotides, the CDR3 is TGTGCCAGCAGCTTATGGGGGCCCCAAGAGACCCAGTACTTC.

The V call is TRBV3-1 (or the pseudogene TRBV3-2), the J call TRBJ1-5; D possibly corresponds to TRBD1 (6 bases). V was cut by 1 base and J by 6 bases, with 16 bases left in between. Germline lookup yields CDR1 LGHDT and CDR2 YNNKEL (reference sequence). This CDR3 is 16 amino acids long. Here the CDR3 reads CASSQANAGASQPQHF. In nucleotides, the CDR3 is TGTGCCAGCAGCCAAGCCAACGCGGGGGCAAGTCAGCCCCAGCATTTT.

The chain joins TRBV9 to TRBJ2-1; D is ambiguous. V lost 0 bases, J lost 5 bases, and 9 bases lay in between. The CDR3 runs to 14 residues. Per the germline V gene, CDR1 is SGDLS and CDR2 is YYNGEE. Written as DNA, the CDR3 is TGTGCCAGCAGCGTAGCCCCCGCTAACAATGAGCAGTTCTTC. The encoded protein is CASSVAPANNEQFF.

The rearrangement links TRBV12-3 or TRBV12-4 to TRBJ1-1; D ambiguous. CDR3 length: 13 residues. V shed 7 bases and J shed 1 base, with 10 bases lying between them. The CDR3 spells CASKTSGNTEAFF. The CDR3, as DNA: TGTGCCAGCAAGACCTCAGGGAACACTGAAGCTTTCTTT.

V gene TRBV2 combines with J gene TRBJ1-4; the D is unclear. Trimming pared 3 bases from V and 8 bases from J, leaving 16 bases between. The CDR3 is made up of 15 amino acids. The germline CDR1 and CDR2 sequences are SNHLY and FYNNEI. In DNA, the CDR3 is TGTGCCAGCAGTGATTCGGGGAGCCCGCTGGAAAAACTGTTTTTT. This gives the protein CASSDSGSPLEKLFF.

The V and J genes are TRBV4-3 and TRBJ1-1, with D unresolved. Germline CDR1 is LGHNA and CDR2 is YSLEER. The length of the CDR3 is 14 residues. Between the trimmed V and J ends, which lost 4 bases and 0 bases, there was a span of 9 bases. CDR3 in amino acids: CASSPGAVNTEAFF. DNA of the CDR3: TGCGCCAGCAGCCCGGGAGCGGTGAACACTGAAGCTTTCTTT.

This chain connects TRBV6-5 to TRBJ1-2; 10 bases align to TRBD1. Germline values: CDR1 MNHEY, CDR2 SVGAGI. The CDR3 totals 15 residues. With V trimmed by 0 bases and J by 8 bases, 6 bases remained unmatched. This CDR3 reads CASSYSGTGVIGYTF. The CDR3 DNA is TGTGCCAGCAGTTACTCAGGGACAGGGGTTATCGGCTACACCTTC.

This rearrangement joins TRBV5-4 to TRBJ2-1; a possible D gene is TRBD2 (5 bases). V was cut by 4 bases and J by 0 bases, with 17 bases left in between. Germline CDR1 is SGHNT and CDR2 is YYREEE (reference sequence). The CDR3 totals 17 residues. For the CDR3, the DNA is TGTGCCAGCAGCCCAGACGCATCAGCGGCCTCCTACAATGAGCAGTTCTTC. Amino acids: CASSPDASAASYNEQFF.

The chain links TRBV7-9 to TRBJ1-1; no clear D gene. The CDR3 sequence is 14 residues long. Germline V lookup: CDR1 SEHNR, CDR2 FQNEAQ (reference sequence). The V gene lost 0 bases and the J gene lost 1 base, with 6 bases spanning the gap. The CDR3, as DNA: TGTGCCAGCAGCTTAGCGCGTCGGAACACTGAAGCTTTCTTT. This encodes CASSLARRNTEAFF. Complete variable domain (other parts from reference TRBV7-9 and TRBJ1-1): DTGVSQNPRHKITKRGQNVTFRCDPISEHNRLYWYRQTLGQGPEFLTYFQNEAQLEKSRLLSDRFSAERPKGSFSTLEIQRTEQGDSAMYLCASSLARRNTEAFFGQGTRLTVV.

The CDR3 is CASSSGQGLEKIKNSNQPQHF. The CDR3 DNA sequence: TGTGCCAGCAGCTCAGGACAGGGCCTCGAGAAGATTAAGAATAGCAATCAGCCCCAGCATTTT. The chain recombines TRBV21-1 with TRBJ1-5; the listed D gene, TRBD1, was not tested against the DNA. TRBV21-1 is a pseudogene locus. CDR3 length: 21 residues.

For the CDR3, the DNA is TGTGCCAGCAGAGCCACCGAGCCCCAGCATTTT. Amino acids: CASRATEPQHF. The rearrangement links TRBV6-5 to TRBJ1-5; no definite D call. V lost 6 bases, J lost 8 bases, and 8 bases lay in between. Germline V gene sequence: CDR1 MNHEY, CDR2 SVGAGI. The CDR3 runs 11 residues.